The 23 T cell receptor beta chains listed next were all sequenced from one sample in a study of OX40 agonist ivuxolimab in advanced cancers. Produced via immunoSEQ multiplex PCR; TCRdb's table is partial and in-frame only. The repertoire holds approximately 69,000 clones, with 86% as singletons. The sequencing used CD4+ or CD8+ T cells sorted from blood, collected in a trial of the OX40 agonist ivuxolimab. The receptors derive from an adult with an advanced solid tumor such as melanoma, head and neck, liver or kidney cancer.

CDR3 residues: CASSPAAGGLIVNQPQHF. The DNA of the CDR3 is TGTGCCAGCAGCCCCGCCGCGGGGGGGCTCATAGTCAATCAGCCCCAGCATTTT. The V gene is TRBV7-9, the J gene TRBJ1-5, with D tentatively TRBD1 (6 bases). V was cut by 5 bases and J by 3 bases, with 23 bases left in between. The length of the CDR3 is 18 residues. Germline CDR1 reads SEHNR; CDR2 reads FQNEAQ (reference sequence).

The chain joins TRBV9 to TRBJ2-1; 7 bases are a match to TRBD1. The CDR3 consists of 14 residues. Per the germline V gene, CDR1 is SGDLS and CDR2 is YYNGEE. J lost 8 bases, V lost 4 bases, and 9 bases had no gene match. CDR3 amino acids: CASSFRDSGDEQFF. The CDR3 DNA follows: TGTGCCAGCAGCTTCCGGGACAGTGGGGATGAGCAGTTCTTC.

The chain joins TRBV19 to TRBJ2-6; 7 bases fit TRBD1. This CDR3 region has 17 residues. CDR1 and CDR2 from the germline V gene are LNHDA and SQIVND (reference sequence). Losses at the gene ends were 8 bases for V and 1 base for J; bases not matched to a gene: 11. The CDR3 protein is CASSRDRVNSGANVLTF. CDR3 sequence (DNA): TGTGCCAGTTCCCGGGACAGAGTCAATTCTGGGGCCAACGTCCTGACTTTC.

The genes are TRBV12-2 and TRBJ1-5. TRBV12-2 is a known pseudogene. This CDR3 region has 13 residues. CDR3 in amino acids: CASRLRTDQPQHF. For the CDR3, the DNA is TGTGCAAGTCGCTTAAGAACCGATCAGCCCCAGCATTTT.

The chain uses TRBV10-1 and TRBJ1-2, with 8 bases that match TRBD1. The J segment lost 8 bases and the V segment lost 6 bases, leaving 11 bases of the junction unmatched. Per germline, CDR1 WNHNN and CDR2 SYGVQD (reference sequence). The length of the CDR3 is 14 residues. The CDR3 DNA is TGCGCCAGCAGGGGACAGGCGGGTGGACGCGGCTACACCTTC. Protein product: CASRGQAGGRGYTF.

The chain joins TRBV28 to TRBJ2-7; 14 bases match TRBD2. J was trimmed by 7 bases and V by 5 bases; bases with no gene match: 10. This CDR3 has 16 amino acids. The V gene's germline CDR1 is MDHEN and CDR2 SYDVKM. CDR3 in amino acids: CASSPLGTSGRKEQYF. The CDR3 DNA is TGTGCCAGCAGTCCCCTGGGGACTAGCGGGAGAAAAGAGCAGTACTTC.

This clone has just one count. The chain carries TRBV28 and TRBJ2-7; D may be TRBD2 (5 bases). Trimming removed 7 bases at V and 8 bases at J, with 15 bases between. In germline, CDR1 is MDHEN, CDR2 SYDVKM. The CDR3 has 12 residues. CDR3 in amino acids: CASTPGSEKQYF. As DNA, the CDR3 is TGTGCCAGCACTCCGGGGTCGGAGAAGCAGTACTTC.

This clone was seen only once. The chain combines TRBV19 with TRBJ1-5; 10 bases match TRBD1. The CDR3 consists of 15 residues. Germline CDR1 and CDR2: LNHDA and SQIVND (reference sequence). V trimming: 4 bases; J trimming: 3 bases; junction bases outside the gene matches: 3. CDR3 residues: CASSSGQGVNQPQHF. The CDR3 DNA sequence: TGTGCCAGTAGTAGCGGACAGGGGGTCAATCAGCCCCAGCATTTT. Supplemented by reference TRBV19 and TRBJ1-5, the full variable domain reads DGGITQSPKYLFRKEGQNVTLSCEQNLNHDAMYWYRQDPGQGLRLIYYSQIVNDFQKGDIAEGYSVSREKKESFPLTVTSAQKNPTAFYLCASSSGQGVNQPQHFGDGTRLSIL.

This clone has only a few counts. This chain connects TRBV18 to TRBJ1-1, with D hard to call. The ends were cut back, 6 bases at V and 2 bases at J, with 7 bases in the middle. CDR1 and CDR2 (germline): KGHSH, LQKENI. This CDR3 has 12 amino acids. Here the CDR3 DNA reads TGTGCCAGCTCGGTCCTTAACACTGAAGCTTTCTTT. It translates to CASSVLNTEAFF. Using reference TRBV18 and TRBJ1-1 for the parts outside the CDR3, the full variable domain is NAGVMQNPRHLVRRRGQEARLRCSPMKGHSHVYWYRQLPEEGLKFMVYLQKENIIDESGMPKERFSAEFPKEGPSILRIQQVVRGDSAAYFCASSVLNTEAFFGQGTRLTVV.

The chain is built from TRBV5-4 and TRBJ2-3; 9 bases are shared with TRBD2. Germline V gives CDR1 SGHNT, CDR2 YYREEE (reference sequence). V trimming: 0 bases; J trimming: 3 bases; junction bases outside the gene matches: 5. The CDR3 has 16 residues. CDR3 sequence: CASSLAGAGGTDTQYF. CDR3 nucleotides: TGTGCCAGCAGCTTGGCCGGAGCGGGAGGAACAGATACGCAGTATTTT.

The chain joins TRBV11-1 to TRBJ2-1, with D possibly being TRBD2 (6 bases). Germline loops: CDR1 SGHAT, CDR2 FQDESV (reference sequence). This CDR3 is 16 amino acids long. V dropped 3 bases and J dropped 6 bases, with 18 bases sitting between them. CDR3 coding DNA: TGTGCCAGCAGCTTGGGGGGTACGATGCGTATCAATGAGCAGTTCTTC. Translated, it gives CASSLGGTMRINEQFF.

The CDR3: CASSQQGTEAFF. The CDR3 DNA follows: TGTGCCAGTAGTCAACAGGGGACTGAAGCTTTCTTT. V is TRBV19 and J is TRBJ1-1, with 7 bases that match TRBD1. The V and J ends lost 5 bases and 5 bases, in that order; junction bases with no gene match: 2. CDR3 length equals 12 residues. CDR1 and CDR2 (germline): LNHDA, SQIVND (reference sequence).

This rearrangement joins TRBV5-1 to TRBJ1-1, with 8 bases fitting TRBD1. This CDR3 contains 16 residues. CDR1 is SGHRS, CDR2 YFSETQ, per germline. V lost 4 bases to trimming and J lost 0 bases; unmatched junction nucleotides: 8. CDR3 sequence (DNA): TGCGCCAGCAGCCCGGACAGGGCCCTCATGAACACTGAAGCTTTCTTT. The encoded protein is CASSPDRALMNTEAFF. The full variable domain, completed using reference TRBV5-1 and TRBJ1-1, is KAGVTQTPRYLIKTRGQQVTLSCSPISGHRSVSWYQQTPGQGLQFLFEYFSETQRNKGNFPGRFSGRQFSNSRSEMNVSTLELGDSALYLCASSPDRALMNTEAFFGQGTRLTVV.

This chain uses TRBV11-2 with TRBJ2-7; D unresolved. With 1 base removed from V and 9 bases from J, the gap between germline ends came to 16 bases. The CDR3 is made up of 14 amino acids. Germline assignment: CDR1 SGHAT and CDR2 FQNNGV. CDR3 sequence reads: CASSLGPRQSRQYF. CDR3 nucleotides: TGTGCCAGCAGCTTAGGACCTAGACAAAGTAGGCAGTACTTC.

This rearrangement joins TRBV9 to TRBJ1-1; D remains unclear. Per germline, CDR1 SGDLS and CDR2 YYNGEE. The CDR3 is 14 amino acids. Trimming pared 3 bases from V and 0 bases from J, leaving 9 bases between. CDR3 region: CASSGTEMNTEAFF. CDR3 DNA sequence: TGTGCCAGCAGCGGGACGGAGATGAACACTGAAGCTTTCTTT.

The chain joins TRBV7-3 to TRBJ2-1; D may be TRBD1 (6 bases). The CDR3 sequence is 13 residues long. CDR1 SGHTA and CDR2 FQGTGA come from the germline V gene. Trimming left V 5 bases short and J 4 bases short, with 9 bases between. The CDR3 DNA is TGTGCCAGCAGCACAGGACAGTACAATGAGCAGTTCTTC. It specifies CASSTGQYNEQFF.

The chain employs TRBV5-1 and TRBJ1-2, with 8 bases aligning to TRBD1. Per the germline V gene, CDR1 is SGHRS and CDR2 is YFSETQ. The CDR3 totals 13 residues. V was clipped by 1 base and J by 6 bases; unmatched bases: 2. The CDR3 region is CASSLPGGDGYTF. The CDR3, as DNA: TGCGCCAGCAGCTTGCCAGGGGGCGATGGCTACACCTTC. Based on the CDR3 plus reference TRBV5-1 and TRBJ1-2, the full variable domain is KAGVTQTPRYLIKTRGQQVTLSCSPISGHRSVSWYQQTPGQGLQFLFEYFSETQRNKGNFPGRFSGRQFSNSRSEMNVSTLELGDSALYLCASSLPGGDGYTFGSGTRLTVV.

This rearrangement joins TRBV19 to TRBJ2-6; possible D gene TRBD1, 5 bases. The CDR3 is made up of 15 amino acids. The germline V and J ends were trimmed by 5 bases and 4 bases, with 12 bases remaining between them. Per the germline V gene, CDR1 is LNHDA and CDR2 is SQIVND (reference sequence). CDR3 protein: CASSPQGLGANVLTF. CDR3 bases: TGTGCCAGTAGTCCCCAGGGCCTCGGGGCCAACGTCCTGACTTTC.

The CDR3 DNA reads as TGTGCCAGCAGTTTATTAAGTTCCGGGGAGCTGTTTTTT. The encoded protein is CASSLLSSGELFF. This chain links TRBV27 with TRBJ2-2; no definite D call. The CDR3 runs to 13 residues. With 1 base removed from V and 6 bases from J, the gap between germline ends came to 6 bases. The V gene's germline CDR1 is MNHEY and CDR2 SMNVEV (reference sequence).

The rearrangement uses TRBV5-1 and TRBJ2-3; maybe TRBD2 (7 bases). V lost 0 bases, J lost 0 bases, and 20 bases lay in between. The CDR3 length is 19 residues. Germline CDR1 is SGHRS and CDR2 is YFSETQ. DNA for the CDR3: TGCGCCAGCAGCTTGGTTTTGGCGGGGGCCCACCCGAGCACAGATACGCAGTATTTT. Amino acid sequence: CASSLVLAGAHPSTDTQYF.

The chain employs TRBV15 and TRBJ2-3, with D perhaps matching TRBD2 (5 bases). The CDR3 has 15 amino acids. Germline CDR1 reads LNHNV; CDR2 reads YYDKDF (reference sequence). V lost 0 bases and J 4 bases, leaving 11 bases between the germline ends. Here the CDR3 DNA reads TGTGCCACCAGCAGAGATGGGCTAGCATCAGATACGCAGTATTTT. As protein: CATSRDGLASDTQYF.

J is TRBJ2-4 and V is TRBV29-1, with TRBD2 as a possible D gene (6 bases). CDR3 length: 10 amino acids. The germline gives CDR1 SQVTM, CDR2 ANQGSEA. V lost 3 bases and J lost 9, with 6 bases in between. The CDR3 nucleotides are TGCAGCGTTGAGGAGGGCATTCAGTACTTC. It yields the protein CSVEEGIQYF.

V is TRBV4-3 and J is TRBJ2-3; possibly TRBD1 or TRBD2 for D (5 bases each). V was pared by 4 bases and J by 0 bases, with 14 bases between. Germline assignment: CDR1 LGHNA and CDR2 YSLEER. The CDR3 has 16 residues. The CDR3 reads CASSRGSGTSTDTQYF. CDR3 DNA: TGCGCCAGCAGCCGGGGCAGCGGAACTAGCACAGATACGCAGTATTTT.